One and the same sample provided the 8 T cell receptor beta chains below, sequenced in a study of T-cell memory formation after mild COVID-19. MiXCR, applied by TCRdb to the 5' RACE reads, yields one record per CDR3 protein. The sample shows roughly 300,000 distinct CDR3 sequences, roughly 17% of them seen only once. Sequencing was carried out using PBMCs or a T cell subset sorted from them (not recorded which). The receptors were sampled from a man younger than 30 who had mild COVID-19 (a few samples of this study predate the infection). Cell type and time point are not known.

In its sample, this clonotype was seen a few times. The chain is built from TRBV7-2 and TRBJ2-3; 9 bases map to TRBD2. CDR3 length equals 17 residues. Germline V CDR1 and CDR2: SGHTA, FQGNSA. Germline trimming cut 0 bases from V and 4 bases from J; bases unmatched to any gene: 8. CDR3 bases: TGTGCCAGCAGCTTAGCGCCGAGCGGGGGGAGCGCAGATACGCAGTATTTT. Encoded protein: CASSLAPSGGSADTQYF.

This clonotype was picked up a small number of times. The CDR3 DNA follows: TGTGCCAGCAGCTTAGCGGGGAGATTGGAGCAGTACGTC. Amino acid sequence: CASSLAGRLEQYV. The chain joins TRBV5-6 to TRBJ2-7, with 7 positions matching TRBD2. The CDR3 has 13 amino acids. From germline, CDR1 is SGHDT and CDR2 YYEEEE. V was clipped by 2 bases and J by 7 bases; unmatched bases: 6.

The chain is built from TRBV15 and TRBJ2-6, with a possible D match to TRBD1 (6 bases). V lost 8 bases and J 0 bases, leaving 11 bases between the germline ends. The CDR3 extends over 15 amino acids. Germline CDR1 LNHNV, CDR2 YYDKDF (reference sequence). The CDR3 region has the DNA TGTGCCACCCAACAGGGAGACTCTGGGGCCAACGTCCTGACTTTC. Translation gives CATQQGDSGANVLTF.

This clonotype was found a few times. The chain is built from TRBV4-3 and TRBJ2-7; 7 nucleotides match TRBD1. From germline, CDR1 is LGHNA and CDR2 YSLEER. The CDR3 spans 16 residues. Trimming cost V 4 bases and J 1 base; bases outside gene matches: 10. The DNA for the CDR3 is TGCGCCAGCAGCCTAGAGCCGGGACAGCCGTCCTACGAGCAGTACTTC. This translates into CASSLEPGQPSYEQYF.

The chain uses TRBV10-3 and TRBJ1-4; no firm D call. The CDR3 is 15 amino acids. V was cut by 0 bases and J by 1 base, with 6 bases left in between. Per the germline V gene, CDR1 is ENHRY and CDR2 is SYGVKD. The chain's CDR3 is CAISESARTNEKLFF. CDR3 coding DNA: TGTGCCATCAGTGAGTCCGCCAGAACTAATGAAAAACTGTTTTTT.

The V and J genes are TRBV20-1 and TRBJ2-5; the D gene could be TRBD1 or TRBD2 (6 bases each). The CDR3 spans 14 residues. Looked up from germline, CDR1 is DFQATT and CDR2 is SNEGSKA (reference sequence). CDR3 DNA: TGCAGCGCGGGACGGGGGCCCAACCAAGAGACCCAGTACTTC. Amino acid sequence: CSAGRGPNQETQYF.

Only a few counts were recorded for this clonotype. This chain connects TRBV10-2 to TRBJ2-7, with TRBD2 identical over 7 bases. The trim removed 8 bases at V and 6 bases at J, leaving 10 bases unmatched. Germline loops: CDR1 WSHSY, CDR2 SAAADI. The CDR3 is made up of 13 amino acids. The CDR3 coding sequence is TGCGCCAGCCGCCCCGGCGGGGGAGGCGAGCAGTACTTC. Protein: CASRPGGGGEQYF.

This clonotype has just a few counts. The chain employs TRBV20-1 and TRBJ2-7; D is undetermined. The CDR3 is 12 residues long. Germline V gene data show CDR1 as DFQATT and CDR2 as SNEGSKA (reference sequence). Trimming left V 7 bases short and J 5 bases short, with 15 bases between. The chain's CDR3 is CSVGLSVNEQYF. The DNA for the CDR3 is TGCAGTGTCGGTCTGTCGGTGAACGAGCAGTACTTC.